The 8 T cell receptor beta chains reported below all come from one sample, sequenced in a study of CD8 T cells in ankylosing spondylitis (dated by TCRdb to the late 2010s). Library prep was done by 5' RACE. The instrument given in TCRdb is Illumina HiSeq 2500. The raw public data were reprocessed by TCRdb itself: fastp quality trimming at Q25, MiXCR clonotype calling, in-frame beta chains only. Duplicate CDR3 protein sequences are folded into a single record with the most common DNA and genes. The table for this sample lists just over 350,000 distinct CDR3 sequences; approximately 20% of them were counted only once. The leading ten clones occupy around 13% of the sample. The source material was blood, either unsorted or a sorted T cell fraction (not recorded which). The receptors originated from a male donor with ankylosing spondylitis or in good health (not recorded which).

The chain employs TRBV7-9 and TRBJ1-3; D uncertain. Germline V gene lookup returns CDR1 SEHNR and CDR2 FQNEAQ (reference sequence). This CDR3 region has 13 residues. Between the trimmed V and J ends, which lost 3 bases and 8 bases, there was a span of 11 bases. CDR3 sequence: CASSFSLGDTIYF. CDR3 coding DNA: TGTGCCAGCAGCTTCTCCTTGGGAGACACCATATATTTT.

This clonotype was seen more than once but under ten times. The J gene is TRBJ2-2, the V gene TRBV7-3; 8 bases map to TRBD1. This CDR3 contains 12 residues. V shed 8 bases, J shed 6 bases, and the junction held 2 bases outside the gene matches. The germline V gene has CDR1 SGHTA and CDR2 FQGTGA. CDR3 DNA sequence: TGTGCCAGCGGACAGGGTTCCGGGGAGCTGTTTTTT. This codes for CASGQGSGELFF.

Ten or more counts support this clonotype. The chain recombines TRBV5-5 with TRBJ2-7, with 7 bases fitting TRBD1. CDR1 SGHKS and CDR2 YYEKEE come from the germline V gene (reference sequence). V lost 4 bases and J lost 2; bases outside the gene matches: 6. The CDR3 is made up of 14 amino acids. CDR3: CASSPRDSPYEQYF. CDR3 bases: TGTGCCAGCAGCCCAAGGGACAGCCCCTACGAGCAGTACTTC.

This clonotype has a count of ten or more. V gene TRBV7-9 combines with J gene TRBJ2-1; 9 bases line up with TRBD1. Trimming cost V 5 bases and J 4 bases; bases outside gene matches: 6. The germline V gene encodes CDR1 SEHNR and CDR2 FQNEAQ (reference sequence). The CDR3 is 15 amino acids. CDR3 loop: CASSPRQGGYNEQFF. In nucleotides, the CDR3 is TGTGCCAGCAGCCCCCGACAGGGGGGGTACAATGAGCAGTTCTTC.

In DNA form, the CDR3 reads TGTGCCACCGCCTACCGGGGGGCAAGTCTCTACGAGCAGTACTTC. Its protein product is CATAYRGASLYEQYF. The V call is TRBV6-1, the J call TRBJ2-7; D perhaps matches TRBD2 (7 bases). Trimming removed 10 bases at V and 3 bases at J, with 22 bases between. This CDR3 contains 15 residues. The germline V gene has CDR1 MNHNS and CDR2 SASEGT.

This clonotype was counted many times. The rearrangement joins TRBV12-3 or TRBV12-4 to TRBJ2-7; D is ambiguous. With 1 base removed from V and 6 bases from J, the gap between germline ends came to 10 bases. The CDR3 is 13 residues long. CDR3 amino acids: CASSLGGVGEQYF. CDR3 DNA sequence: TGTGCCAGCAGTTTAGGTGGGGTCGGCGAGCAGTACTTC.

The chain recombines TRBV15 with TRBJ2-7; possible D gene TRBD2, 5 bases. V lost 0 bases and J 3 bases, leaving 6 bases between the germline ends. Germline V gene lookup returns CDR1 LNHNV and CDR2 YYDKDF (reference sequence). This CDR3 is built from 13 residues. The CDR3 here is CATSREDFYEQYF. The CDR3 DNA reads as TGTGCCACCAGCAGAGAGGACTTCTACGAGCAGTACTTC. Using reference TRBV15 and TRBJ2-7 for the parts outside the CDR3, the full variable domain is DAMVIQNPRYQVTQFGKPVTLSCSQTLNHNVMYWYQQKSSQAPKLLFHYYDKDFNNEADTPDNFQSRRPNTSFCFLDIRSPGLGDTAMYLCATSREDFYEQYFGPGTRLTVT.

This chain links TRBV7-9 with TRBJ2-7; the match to TRBD1 covers 7 bases. This CDR3 has 16 residues. The V gene's germline CDR1 is SEHNR and CDR2 FQNEAQ (reference sequence). V shed 4 bases, J shed 2 bases, and the junction held 11 bases outside the gene matches. CDR3 in amino acids: CASSSAAAGGAYEQYF. The CDR3 nucleotides read TGTGCCAGCAGCTCCGCGGCGGCAGGGGGTGCCTACGAGCAGTACTTC.